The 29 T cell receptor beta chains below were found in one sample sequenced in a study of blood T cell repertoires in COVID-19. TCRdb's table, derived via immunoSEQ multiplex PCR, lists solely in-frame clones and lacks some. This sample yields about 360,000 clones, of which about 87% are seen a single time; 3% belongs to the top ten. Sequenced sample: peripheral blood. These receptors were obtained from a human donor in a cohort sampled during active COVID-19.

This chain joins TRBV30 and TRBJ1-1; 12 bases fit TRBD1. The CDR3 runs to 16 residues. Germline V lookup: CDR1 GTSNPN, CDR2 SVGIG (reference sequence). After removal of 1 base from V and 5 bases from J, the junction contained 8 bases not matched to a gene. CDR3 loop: CAWSAGTGGAWTEAFF. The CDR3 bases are TGTGCCTGGAGTGCCGGGACAGGGGGCGCTTGGACTGAAGCTTTCTTT.

The CDR3 DNA is TGTGCCAGCAGCCCAGTGCCGCCCAGAGGGACAGATACGCAGTATTTT. Translation: CASSPVPPRGTDTQYF. The V gene is TRBV11-2, the J gene TRBJ2-3; possibly TRBD2 for D (5 bases). Per the germline V gene, CDR1 is SGHAT and CDR2 is FQNNGV. With 5 bases removed from V and 3 bases from J, the gap between germline ends came to 18 bases. The CDR3 has 16 residues.

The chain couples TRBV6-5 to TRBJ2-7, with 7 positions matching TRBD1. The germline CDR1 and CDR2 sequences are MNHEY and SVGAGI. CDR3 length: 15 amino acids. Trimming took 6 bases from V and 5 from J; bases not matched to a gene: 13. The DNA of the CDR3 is TGTGCCAGCAGCCCCTTAAGGGGGCTCGGGAACGAGCAGTACTTC. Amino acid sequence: CASSPLRGLGNEQYF.

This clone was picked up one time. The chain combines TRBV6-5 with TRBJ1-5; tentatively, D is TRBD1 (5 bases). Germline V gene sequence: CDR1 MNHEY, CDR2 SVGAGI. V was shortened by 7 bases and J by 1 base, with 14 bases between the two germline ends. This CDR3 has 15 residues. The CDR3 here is CASIWREGSNQPQHF. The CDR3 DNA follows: TGTGCCAGCATCTGGAGGGAGGGGAGCAATCAGCCCCAGCATTTT.

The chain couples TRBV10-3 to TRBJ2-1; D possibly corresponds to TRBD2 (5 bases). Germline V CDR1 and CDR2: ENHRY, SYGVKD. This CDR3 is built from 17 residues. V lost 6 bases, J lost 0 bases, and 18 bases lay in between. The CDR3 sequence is CAISLRGSQNSYNEQFF. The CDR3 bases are TGTGCCATCAGCCTCCGGGGTTCCCAAAACTCCTACAATGAGCAGTTCTTC.

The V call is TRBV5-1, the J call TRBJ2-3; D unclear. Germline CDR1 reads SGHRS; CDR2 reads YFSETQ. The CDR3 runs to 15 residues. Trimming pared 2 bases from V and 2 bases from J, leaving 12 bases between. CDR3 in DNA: TGCGCCAGCAGCTTCCTGGCAGATCCCACAGATACGCAGTATTTT. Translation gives CASSFLADPTDTQYF.

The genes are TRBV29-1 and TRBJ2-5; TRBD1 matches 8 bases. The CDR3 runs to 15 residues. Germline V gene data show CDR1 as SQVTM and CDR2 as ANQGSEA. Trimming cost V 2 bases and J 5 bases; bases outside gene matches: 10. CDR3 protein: CSVEPGQVIPETQYF. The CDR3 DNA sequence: TGCAGCGTTGAACCGGGACAGGTCATCCCGGAGACCCAGTACTTC.

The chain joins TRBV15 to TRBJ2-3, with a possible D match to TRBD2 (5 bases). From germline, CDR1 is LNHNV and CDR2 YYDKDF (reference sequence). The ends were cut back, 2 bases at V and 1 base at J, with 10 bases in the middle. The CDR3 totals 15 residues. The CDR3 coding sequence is TGTGCCACCAGCAGATGGGGTAGCGGCACAGATACGCAGTATTTT. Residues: CATSRWGSGTDTQYF.

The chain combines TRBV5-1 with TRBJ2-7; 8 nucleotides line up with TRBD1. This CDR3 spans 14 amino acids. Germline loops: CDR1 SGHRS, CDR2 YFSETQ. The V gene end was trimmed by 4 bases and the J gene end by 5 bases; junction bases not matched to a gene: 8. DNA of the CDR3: TGCGCCAGCAGCGAGGACAGGGAGAGGGACGAGCAGTACTTC. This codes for CASSEDRERDEQYF.

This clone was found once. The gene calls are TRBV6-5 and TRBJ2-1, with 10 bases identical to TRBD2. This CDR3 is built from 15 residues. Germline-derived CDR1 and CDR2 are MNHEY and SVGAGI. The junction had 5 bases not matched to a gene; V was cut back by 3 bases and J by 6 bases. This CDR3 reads CASSYLAGVSNEQFF. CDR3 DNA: TGTGCCAGCAGTTATCTAGCGGGAGTCTCCAATGAGCAGTTCTTC.

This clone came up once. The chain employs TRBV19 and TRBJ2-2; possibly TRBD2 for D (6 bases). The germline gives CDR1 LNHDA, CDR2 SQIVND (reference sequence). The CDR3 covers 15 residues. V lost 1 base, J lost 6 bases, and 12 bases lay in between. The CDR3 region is CASSIAPTGAGELFF. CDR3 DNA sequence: TGTGCCAGTAGTATAGCCCCTACGGGGGCCGGGGAGCTGTTTTTT.

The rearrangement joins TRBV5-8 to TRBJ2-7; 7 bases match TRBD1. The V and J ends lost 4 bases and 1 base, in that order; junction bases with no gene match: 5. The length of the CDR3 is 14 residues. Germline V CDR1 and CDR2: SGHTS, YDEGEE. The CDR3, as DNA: TGTGCCAGCAGCGTATGGGACAGATCCTACGAGCAGTACTTC. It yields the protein CASSVWDRSYEQYF.

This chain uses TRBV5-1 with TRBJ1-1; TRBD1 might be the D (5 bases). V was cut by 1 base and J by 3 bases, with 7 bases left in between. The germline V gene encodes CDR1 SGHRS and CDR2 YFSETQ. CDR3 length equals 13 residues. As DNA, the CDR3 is TGCGCCAGCAGCTTGACGGGGGACACTGAAGCTTTCTTT. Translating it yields CASSLTGDTEAFF. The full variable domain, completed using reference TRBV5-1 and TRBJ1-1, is KAGVTQTPRYLIKTRGQQVTLSCSPISGHRSVSWYQQTPGQGLQFLFEYFSETQRNKGNFPGRFSGRQFSNSRSEMNVSTLELGDSALYLCASSLTGDTEAFFGQGTRLTVV.

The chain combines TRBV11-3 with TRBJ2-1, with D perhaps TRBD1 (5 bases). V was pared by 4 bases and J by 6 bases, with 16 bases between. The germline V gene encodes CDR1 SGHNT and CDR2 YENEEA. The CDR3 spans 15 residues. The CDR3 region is CASSSGPLTGNEQFF. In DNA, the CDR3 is TGTGCCAGCAGCTCCGGACCTCTAACAGGCAATGAGCAGTTCTTC.

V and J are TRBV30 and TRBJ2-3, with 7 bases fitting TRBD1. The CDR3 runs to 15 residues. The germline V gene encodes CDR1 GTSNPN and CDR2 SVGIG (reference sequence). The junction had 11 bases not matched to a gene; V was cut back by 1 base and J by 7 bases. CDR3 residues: CAWSDESHRGHTQYF. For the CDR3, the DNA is TGTGCCTGGAGTGACGAAAGCCACAGGGGACATACGCAGTATTTT. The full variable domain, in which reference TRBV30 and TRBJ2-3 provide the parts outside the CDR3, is SQTIHQWPATLVQPVGSPLSLECTVEGTSNPNLYWYRQAAGRGLQLLFYSVGIGQISSEVPQNLSASRPQDRQFILSSKKLLLSDSGFYLCAWSDESHRGHTQYFGPGTRLTVL.

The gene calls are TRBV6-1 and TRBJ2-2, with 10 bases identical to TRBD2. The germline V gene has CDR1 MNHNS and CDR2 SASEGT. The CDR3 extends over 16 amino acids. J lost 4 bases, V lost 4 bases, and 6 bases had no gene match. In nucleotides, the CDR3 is TGTGCCAGCAGTGCTACTAGCGGGGAGGCCACCGGGGAGCTGTTTTTT. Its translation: CASSATSGEATGELFF.

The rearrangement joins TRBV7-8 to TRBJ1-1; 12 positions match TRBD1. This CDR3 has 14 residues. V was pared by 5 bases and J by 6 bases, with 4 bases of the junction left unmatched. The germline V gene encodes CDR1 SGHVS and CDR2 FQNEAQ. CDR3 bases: TGTGCCAGCAGCCGGGACAGGGGGCTTGCTGAAGCTTTCTTT. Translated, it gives CASSRDRGLAEAFF.

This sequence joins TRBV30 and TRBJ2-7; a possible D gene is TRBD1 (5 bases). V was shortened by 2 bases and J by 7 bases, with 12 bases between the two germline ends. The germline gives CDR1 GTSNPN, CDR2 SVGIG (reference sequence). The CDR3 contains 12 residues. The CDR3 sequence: CAWSLPNREQYF. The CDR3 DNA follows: TGTGCCTGGAGTCTCCCGAACAGGGAGCAGTACTTC.

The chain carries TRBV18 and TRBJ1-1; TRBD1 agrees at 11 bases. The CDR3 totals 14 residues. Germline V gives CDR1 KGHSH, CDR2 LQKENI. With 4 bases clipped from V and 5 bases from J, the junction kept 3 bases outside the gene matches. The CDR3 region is CASSLGQGGTEAFF. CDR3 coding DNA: TGTGCCAGCTCACTGGGACAGGGGGGGACTGAAGCTTTCTTT. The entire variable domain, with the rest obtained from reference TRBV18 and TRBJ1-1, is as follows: NAGVMQNPRHLVRRRGQEARLRCSPMKGHSHVYWYRQLPEEGLKFMVYLQKENIIDESGMPKERFSAEFPKEGPSILRIQQVVRGDSAAYFCASSLGQGGTEAFFGQGTRLTVV.

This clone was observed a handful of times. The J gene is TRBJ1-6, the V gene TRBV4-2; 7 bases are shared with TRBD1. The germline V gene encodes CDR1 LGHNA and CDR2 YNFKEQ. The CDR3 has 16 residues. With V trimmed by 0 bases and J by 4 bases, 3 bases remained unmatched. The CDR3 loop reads CASSQEGRGYNSPLHF. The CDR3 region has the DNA TGTGCCAGCAGCCAAGAAGGCAGGGGGTATAATTCACCCCTCCACTTT.

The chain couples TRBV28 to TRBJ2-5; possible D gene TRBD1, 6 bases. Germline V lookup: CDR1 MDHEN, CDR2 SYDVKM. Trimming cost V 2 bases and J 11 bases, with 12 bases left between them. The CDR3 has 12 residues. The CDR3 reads CASSLTRTDQYF. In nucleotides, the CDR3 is TGTGCCAGCAGTTTAACTCGGACAGATCAGTACTTC. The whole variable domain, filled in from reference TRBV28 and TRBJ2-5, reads DVKVTQSSRYLVKRTGEKVFLECVQDMDHENMFWYRQDPGLGLRLIYFSYDVKMKEKGDIPEGYSVSREKKERFSLILESASTNQTSMYLCASSLTRTDQYFGPGTRLLVL.

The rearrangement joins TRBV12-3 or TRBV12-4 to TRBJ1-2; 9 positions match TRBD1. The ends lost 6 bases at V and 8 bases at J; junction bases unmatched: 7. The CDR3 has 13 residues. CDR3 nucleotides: TGTGCCAGCAGGGGACAGGGTTTTGAGGGCTACACCTTC. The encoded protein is CASRGQGFEGYTF.

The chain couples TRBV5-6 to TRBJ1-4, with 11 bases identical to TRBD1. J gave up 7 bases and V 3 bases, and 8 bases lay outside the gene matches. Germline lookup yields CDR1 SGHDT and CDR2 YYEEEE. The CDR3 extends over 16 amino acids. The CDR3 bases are TGTGCCAGCAGCTCCGGGACAGGGGGTCGCGGTGAAAAACTGTTTTTT. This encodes CASSSGTGGRGEKLFF.

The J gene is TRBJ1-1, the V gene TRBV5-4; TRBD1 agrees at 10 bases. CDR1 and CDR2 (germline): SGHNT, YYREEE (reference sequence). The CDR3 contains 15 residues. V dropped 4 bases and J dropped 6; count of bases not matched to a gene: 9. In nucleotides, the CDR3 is TGTGCCAGCAGCCCGGGACAGGGGATGGTAGCTGAAGCTTTCTTT. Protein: CASSPGQGMVAEAFF.

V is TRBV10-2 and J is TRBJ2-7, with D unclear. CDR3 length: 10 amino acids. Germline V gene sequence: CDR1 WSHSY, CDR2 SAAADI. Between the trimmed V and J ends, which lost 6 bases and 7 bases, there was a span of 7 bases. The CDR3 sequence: CASRAEEQYF. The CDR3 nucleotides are TGCGCCAGCAGGGCGGAGGAGCAGTACTTC.

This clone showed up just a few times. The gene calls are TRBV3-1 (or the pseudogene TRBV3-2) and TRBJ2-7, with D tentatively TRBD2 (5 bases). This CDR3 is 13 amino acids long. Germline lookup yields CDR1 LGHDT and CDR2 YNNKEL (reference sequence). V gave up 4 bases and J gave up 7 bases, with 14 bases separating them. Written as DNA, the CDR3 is TGTGCCAGCAGCCCGGGGTCTACCTTTGAGCAGTACTTC. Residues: CASSPGSTFEQYF.

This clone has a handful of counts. CDR3 in amino acids: CASSLGVLSNQPQHF. Here the CDR3 DNA reads TGTGCCAGCAGCTTGGGAGTCCTTAGCAATCAGCCCCAGCATTTT. J is TRBJ1-5 and V is TRBV5-5; D uncertain. V lost 0 bases and J lost 0, with 7 bases in between. Per the germline V gene, CDR1 is SGHKS and CDR2 is YYEKEE (reference sequence). The CDR3 is 15 residues long.

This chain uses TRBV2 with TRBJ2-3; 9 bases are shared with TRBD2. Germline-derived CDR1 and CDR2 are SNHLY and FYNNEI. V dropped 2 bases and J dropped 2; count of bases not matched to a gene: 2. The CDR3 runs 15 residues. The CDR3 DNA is TGTGCCAGCAGTGAACAGCGGGGGGCCACAGATACGCAGTATTTT. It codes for CASSEQRGATDTQYF.

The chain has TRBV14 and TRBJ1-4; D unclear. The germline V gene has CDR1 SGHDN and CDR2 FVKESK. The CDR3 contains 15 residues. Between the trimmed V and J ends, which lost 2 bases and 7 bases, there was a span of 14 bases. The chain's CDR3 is CASSQKWSTLEKLFF. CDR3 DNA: TGTGCCAGCAGCCAAAAATGGTCGACTCTTGAAAAACTGTTTTTT.